These 3 T cell receptor beta chains came from one sample sequenced in a study of a mutant IDH1 vaccine in newly diagnosed glioma. The method was immunoSEQ multiplex PCR; TCRdb's version includes in-frame clones alone and lacks a portion of them. The sample gives roughly 39,000 clones, approximately 78% of which show up once; roughly 5% is in the top ten. Their specific antigens are unknown. The time point was: week 5, during vaccination. All doses held 300 ug of mutant IDH1 20-mer peptide, with topical imiquimod. Sequences were derived from PBMCs, sampled from a glioma patient whose treatment included an IDH1 peptide vaccine. The receptors shown here come from a man aged 40-49 years with glioma.

This rearrangement joins TRBV2 to TRBJ1-2; a possible D gene is TRBD1 (6 bases). This CDR3 contains 14 residues. V was trimmed by 2 bases and J by 1 base, leaving 8 bases between them. Germline CDR1 is SNHLY and CDR2 is FYNNEI. The CDR3 here is CASSEKDSNYGYTF. The CDR3 bases are TGTGCCAGCAGTGAAAAGGACAGTAACTATGGCTACACCTTC.

The chain joins TRBV4-1 to TRBJ1-2; 8 bases match TRBD1. This CDR3 comprises 15 residues. Germline assignment: CDR1 MGHRA and CDR2 YSYEKL. The ends lost 0 bases at V and 7 bases at J; junction bases unmatched: 7. The CDR3 loop reads CASSQDARGQRGYTF. The CDR3 nucleotides are TGCGCCAGCAGCCAAGACGCCAGGGGGCAGCGTGGCTACACCTTC.

The rearrangement links TRBV2 to TRBJ2-5, with D possibly called TRBD1 or TRBD2 (5 bases each). V was pared by 8 bases and J by 4 bases, with 11 bases between. Per the germline V gene, CDR1 is SNHLY and CDR2 is FYNNEI. The CDR3 runs to 12 residues. The CDR3 is CASLPGGETQYF. The CDR3 DNA follows: TGTGCCAGCCTTCCTGGGGGAGAGACCCAGTACTTC.